This T cell receptor beta chain emerged from a study of HIV-infected patients and healthy controls. No cell fractionation was done, so the repertoire covers all unsorted peripheral blood T cells. Study-wide points: Donor HLA types were not determined in the study.

Germline CDR1 reads MNHNY; CDR2 reads SVGAGI (reference sequence). Trimming took 0 bases from V and 0 from J, leaving 9 bases between them. This CDR3 contains 16 residues. cDNA was made from approximately 500 ng RNA using alpha and beta constant primers. Separate chain-specific third strand synthesis with multiplexing indices produced the alpha and beta libraries. TCRdb recomputed calls from the 5' RACE reads with MiXCR, one row per CDR3 protein. This table holds 15,000 to 20,000 distinct CDR3 sequences, 8.5% to 9.5% found once. This clonotype came up many times. Its antigen is not known. This clonotype was obtained from an adult in good health. This chain uses TRBV6-6 with TRBJ1-5, with D uncertain. The material sequenced was blood. CDR3 sequence (DNA): TGTGCCAGCAGTTACTCCCAGGCTTATAGCAATCAGCCCCAGCATTTT. This encodes CASSYSQAYSNQPQHF.